A selection of T cell receptor beta chains follows, all from one sample in a study of blood T cell repertoires in COVID-19. Libraries were prepared by immunoSEQ multiplex PCR; TCRdb keeps only in-frame clonotypes and omits some of them. The data contain under 85,000 clones, approximately 80% of them singletons. Material: peripheral blood. The receptors derive from a man between 25 and 39 years old with COVID-19, enrolled during active disease. The CDR3 runs from the conserved cysteine through the conserved F or W. A D gene is named only where the DNA matches it firmly. Some rows mark clone size as missing; the rest say once, few, many or name a class of expanded clone.

.	TRBD2	TRBV24-1	TRBJ2-1	CATSPGLAAKQFF	TGTGCCACCAGTCCGGGACTAGCGGCTAAGCAGTTCTTC
.	.	TRBV29-1	TRBJ1-2	CSVRGLASENYGYTF	TGCAGCGTAAGAGGATTGGCGAGCGAAAATTATGGCTACACCTTC
.	TRBD2	TRBV7-9	TRBJ2-2	CASSKQAGVGELFF	TGTGCCAGCAGCAAACAAGCGGGAGTGGGGGAGCTGTTTTTT
once	TRBD1	TRBV6-5	TRBJ2-7	CASRLGGAYSYEQYF	TGTGCCAGCAGACTAGGGGGCGCTTACTCCTACGAGCAGTACTTC
.	.	TRBV6-5	TRBJ1-3	CASSYSNTGNTIYF	TGTGCCAGCAGTTACTCGAACACTGGAAACACCATATATTTT
.	.	TRBV27	TRBJ1-1	CASTRAENTEAFF	TGTGCCAGCACCAGGGCGGAAAACACTGAAGCTTTCTTT
.	.	TRBV19	TRBJ1-1	CASLPGAGIRNTEAFF	TGTGCCAGCCTCCCCGGGGCGGGGATAAGGAACACTGAAGCTTTCTTT
.	.	TRBV6-6	TRBJ1-4	CASLTPTTNEKLFF	TGTGCCAGCCTTACTCCTACCACTAATGAAAAACTGTTTTTT
.	TRBD1	TRBV29-1	TRBJ1-4	CSGTGQGPEKLFF	TGCAGCGGGACGGGACAGGGTCCTGAAAAACTGTTTTTT
.	.	TRBV10-3	TRBJ1-2	CAISESTRRGGGYTF	TGTGCCATCAGTGAGTCGACTCGCCGGGGAGGGGGCTACACCTTC
.	.	TRBV28	TRBJ1-6	CASSTGRPPLHF	TGTGCCAGCAGTACGGGTAGGCCACCCCTCCACTTT
.	.	TRBV6-6	TRBJ1-6	CASTLSRGNSPLHF	TGTGCCAGCACCCTGTCCAGGGGTAATTCACCCCTCCACTTT
.	TRBD2	TRBV19	TRBJ2-5	CASSIGSGRARYQETQYF	TGTGCCAGTAGTATAGGAAGCGGGAGGGCTCGGTACCAAGAGACCCAGTACTTC
.	.	TRBV2	TRBJ2-5	CASSEGEETQYF	TGTGCCAGCAGTGAGGGAGAAGAGACCCAGTACTTC
.	TRBD1	TRBV7-3	TRBJ2-5	CASSLTGAGGETQYF	TGTGCCAGCAGCTTAACAGGGGCAGGGGGCGAGACCCAGTACTTC
.	.	TRBV6-5	TRBJ2-7	CASSPGQPVTKQYF	TGTGCCAGCAGTCCAGGACAGCCGGTTACGAAGCAGTACTTC
once	.	TRBV11-2	TRBJ1-5	CASSQRGYQPQHF	TGTGCCAGCAGCCAGAGGGGGTATCAGCCCCAGCATTTT
few	.	TRBV3-1/TRBV3-2	TRBJ2-7	CASSGRLQGSYEQYF	TGTGCCAGCAGCGGACGCCTACAGGGTTCCTACGAGCAGTACTTC
.	TRBD1	TRBV4-3	TRBJ1-1	CASSPTPTGGTEAFF	TGCGCCAGCAGCCCCACGCCGACAGGGGGTACTGAAGCTTTCTTT
once	.	TRBV10-3	TRBJ2-3	CATTSYDTQYF	TGTGCCACGACTAGTTACGATACGCAGTATTTT
few	TRBD1	TRBV30	TRBJ2-7	CAWGTGGRYEQYF	TGTGCCTGGGGGACAGGGGGTAGGTACGAGCAGTACTTC
.	TRBD2	TRBV7-2	TRBJ2-1	CASSLPPSSGRGYNEQFF	TGTGCCAGCAGCCTTCCCCCCTCAAGCGGGAGAGGGTACAATGAGCAGTTCTTC
.	.	TRBV6-5	TRBJ1-2	CASRLNSAGGYTF	TGTGCCAGCAGGCTGAATTCCGCGGGAGGCTACACCTTC
.	.	TRBV6-1	TRBJ2-2	CASRGDANTGELFF	TGTGCCAGCAGGGGAGACGCGAACACCGGGGAGCTGTTTTTT
.	TRBD1	TRBV30	TRBJ1-6	CAWNSQGYSPLHF	TGTGCCTGGAATTCACAGGGGTATTCACCCCTCCACTTT
.	.	TRBV10-2	TRBJ2-5	CASSAGREGETQYF	TGCGCCAGCAGCGCCGGGCGTGAGGGCGAGACCCAGTACTTC
.	.	TRBV19	TRBJ1-1	CASKRQARMNTEAFF	TGTGCCAGTAAACGACAGGCCCGGATGAACACTGAAGCTTTCTTT
.	.	TRBV10-1	TRBJ1-5	CASSAGGNQPQHF	TGCGCCAGCAGTGCAGGCGGCAATCAGCCCCAGCATTTT
few	TRBD2	TRBV9	TRBJ2-5	CASSVATSGNQETQYF	TGTGCCAGCAGCGTAGCGACTAGCGGGAACCAAGAGACCCAGTACTTC
.	.	TRBV6-1	TRBJ1-2	CASSESGTLYGYTF	TGTGCCAGCAGTGAGTCAGGGACTTTATATGGCTACACCTTC
.	.	TRBV29-1	TRBJ2-1	CSGYWRDNEQFF	TGCAGCGGATACTGGAGGGACAATGAGCAGTTCTTC
.	TRBD2	TRBV30	TRBJ2-7	CAWMWSGSRNEQYF	TGTGCCTGGATGTGGAGCGGGAGTCGCAACGAGCAGTACTTC
.	.	TRBV5-1	TRBJ2-2	CASSSISGTNTGELFF	TGCGCCAGCAGCTCGATAAGCGGCACGAACACCGGGGAGCTGTTTTTT
.	.	TRBV28	TRBJ1-6	CASSLSLTGTITLHF	TGTGCCAGCAGTTTGAGCCTAACAGGGACTATCACCCTCCACTTT
.	.	TRBV7-2	TRBJ2-7	CASSSSPGLSYEQYF	TGTGCCAGCAGCTCTTCTCCGGGACTTTCTTACGAGCAGTACTTC
few	.	TRBV19	TRBJ2-7	CASSRSNTGTAREQYF	TGTGCCAGTAGTCGTTCCAATACAGGGACCGCGCGTGAGCAGTACTTC
.	TRBD2	TRBV11-2	TRBJ2-5	CASSLGGRETQYF	TGTGCCAGCAGCTTAGGCGGGAGAGAGACCCAGTACTTC
.	.	TRBV10-1	TRBJ1-1	CASSESGSQNTEAFF	TGCGCCAGCAGTGAGTCGGGCAGCCAGAACACTGAAGCTTTCTTT
few	.	TRBV27	TRBJ1-5	CASAPWVEGNQPQHF	TGTGCCAGCGCCCCCTGGGTTGAGGGCAATCAGCCCCAGCATTTT